This TCR beta chain was sequenced in a study of blood T cell repertoires in COVID-19. This CDR3 is built from 15 residues. The ends lost 3 bases at V and 6 bases at J; junction bases unmatched: 3. The germline CDR1 and CDR2 sequences are MNHEY and SVGEGT. Clones were sequenced by immunoSEQ multiplex PCR, and TCRdb holds only the in-frame ones, with some missing. The sample has around 260,000 clones, around 80% seen once. The sequencing sample was made of peripheral blood. The sequence was obtained from a man between 60 and 75 years old with acute or convalescent COVID-19. This sequence joins TRBV6-2 or TRBV6-3 and TRBJ1-6; 9 nucleotides align to TRBD1. Written as DNA, the CDR3 is TGTGCCAGCAGTTATCCGGGACAGGGTAATTCACCCCTCCACTTT. Translating it yields CASSYPGQGNSPLHF.